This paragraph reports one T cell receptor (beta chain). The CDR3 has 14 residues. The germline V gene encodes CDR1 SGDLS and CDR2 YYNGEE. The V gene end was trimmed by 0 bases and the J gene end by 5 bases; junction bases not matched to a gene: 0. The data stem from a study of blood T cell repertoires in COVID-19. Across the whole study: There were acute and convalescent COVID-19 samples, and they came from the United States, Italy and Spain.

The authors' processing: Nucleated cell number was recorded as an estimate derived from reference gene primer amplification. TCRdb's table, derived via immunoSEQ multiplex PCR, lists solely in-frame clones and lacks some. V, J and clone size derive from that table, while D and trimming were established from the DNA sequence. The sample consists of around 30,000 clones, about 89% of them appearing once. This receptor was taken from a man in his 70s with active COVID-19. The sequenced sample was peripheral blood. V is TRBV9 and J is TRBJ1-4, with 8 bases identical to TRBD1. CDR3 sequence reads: CASSVDRGNEKLFF. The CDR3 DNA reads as TGTGCCAGCAGCGTAGACAGGGGGAATGAAAAACTGTTTTTT.